Sequencing of this TCR beta chain was carried out in a study of T-cell reconstitution after alpha-beta-depleted transplantation in children. The authors prepared the TCRbeta library with unique molecular identifiers. TCRdb re-called the PCR reads with MiXCR, one entry per CDR3 protein. The data contain just under 250,000 distinct CDR3 sequences, around 25% of them singletons. This clonotype was found many times. With 3 bases removed from V and 4 bases from J, the gap between germline ends came to 10 bases. In germline, CDR1 is DFQATT, CDR2 SNEGSKA (reference sequence). The CDR3 has 12 residues. This sequence was found in a girl aged 2-9 years with Fanconi anemia, due to receive a stem cell transplant. The genes are TRBV20-1 and TRBJ2-7; unclear D gene. This material consisted of PBMCs, taken before TCRalphabeta/CD19-depleted stem cell transplant. CDR3 nucleotides: TGCAGTGCTAGGGCTAGTCTGTACGAGCAGTACTTC. Residues: CSARASLYEQYF.